The subject of this entry is one TCR beta chain. These data come from a study of control samples from healthy donors and cancer patients. Trimming stripped 3 bases from V and 4 bases from J, with 17 bases between. Germline V gene lookup returns CDR1 SGDLS and CDR2 YYNGEE. The CDR3 is made up of 15 amino acids. The data were produced by immunoSEQ multiplex PCR, yet TCRdb's version contains in-frame clones alone and is incomplete. The sample holds about 84,000 clones, approximately 82% seen once. Specimen: PBMCs. This clonotype originated in a man aged 60 to 75 with head and neck cancer. The chain carries TRBV9 and TRBJ2-7; the D is unclear. CDR3 protein: CASSAYANPTYEQYF. The CDR3 DNA follows: TGTGCCAGCAGCGCCTACGCCAACCCCACATACGAGCAGTACTTC.